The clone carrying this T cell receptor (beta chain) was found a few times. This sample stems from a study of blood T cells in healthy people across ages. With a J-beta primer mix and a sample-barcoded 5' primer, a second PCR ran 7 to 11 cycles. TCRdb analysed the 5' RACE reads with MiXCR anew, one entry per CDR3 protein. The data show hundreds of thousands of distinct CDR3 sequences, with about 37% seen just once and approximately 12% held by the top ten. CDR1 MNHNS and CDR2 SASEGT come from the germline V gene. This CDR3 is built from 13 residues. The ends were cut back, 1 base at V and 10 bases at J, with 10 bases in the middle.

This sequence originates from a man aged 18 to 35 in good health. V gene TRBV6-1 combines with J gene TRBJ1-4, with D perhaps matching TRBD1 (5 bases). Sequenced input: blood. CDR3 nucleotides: TGTGCCAGCAGTGAAGTGGGGAGGGGAAAACTGTTTTTT. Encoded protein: CASSEVGRGKLFF.